These T cell receptor beta chains were read from a single sample in a study of cytomegalovirus exposure and HLA in healthy donors. Method: immunoSEQ multiplex PCR; TCRdb's copy keeps in-frame clones and lacks some. The table includes 190,000 or so clones, less than 90% detected once. Input material: PBMCs. These receptors came from a man aged 50 to 60 in good health and CMV-seronegative. CDR3s include the opening cysteine and the closing phenylalanine or tryptophan.

V	CDR3
TRBV6-5	CASTKGLAGAQQFF
TRBV6-6	CASSRGSGANVLTF
TRBV5-1	CASSFRTGSYEQYF
TRBV18	CASSPLRRAGGRVSEQYF
TRBV15	CATSRALAGTDEQYF
TRBV6-6	CASRDRGITFF
TRBV14	CASSPWTGIEDEQFF
TRBV23-1	CASSQSNPDTGELFF
TRBV4-1	CASSLLGAGDSYNEQFF
TRBV30	CAWSGGPYEQYF
TRBV5-4	CASSLALAGEVQFF
TRBV12-5	CASGSTTIFTEAFF
TRBV7-2	CASSLSLGQNYTF
TRBV5-1	CASSSGLAQETQYF
TRBV11-2	CASSRGGANTGELFF
TRBV18	CASSPRGQGTNEKLFF
TRBV18	CASSPKQGQLNIQYF
TRBV7-9	CSSSPEGEQFF